Listed here are 19 T cell receptor beta chains from one sample, sequenced in a study of T cell responses to AZD1222 COVID-19 vaccine. Measured with immunoSEQ multiplex PCR; TCRdb has only the in-frame clones, and not every one. The table has 100,000 to 150,000 clones, more than 85% seen once. The material was peripheral blood, obtained 28 days after the second AZD1222 dose. These receptor sequences come from an adult who received the AZD1222 COVID-19 vaccine.

V usage is TRBV11-3 and J usage is TRBJ1-5; D may be TRBD1 (5 bases). Germline loops: CDR1 SGHNT, CDR2 YENEEA. The CDR3 totals 16 residues. V was clipped by 4 bases and J by 9 bases, with 22 bases between them. Written as DNA, the CDR3 is TGTGCCAGCAGCTACCCCTCAGGGACGAGTGTATGGCCCCAGCATTTT. Its translation is CASSYPSGTSVWPQHF.

This clone showed up just a few times. The gene calls are TRBV19 and TRBJ2-1; 11 bases map to TRBD2. This CDR3 region has 14 residues. Germline-derived CDR1 and CDR2 are LNHDA and SQIVND (reference sequence). V was clipped by 8 bases and J by 7 bases; unmatched bases: 7. The CDR3 nucleotides read TGTGCCAGTTCCGTAGCGGGAGGGCAGAATGAGCAGTTCTTC. Its protein is CASSVAGGQNEQFF.

The chain carries TRBV11-3 and TRBJ1-1; weak D call: TRBD1 (5 bases). The CDR3 is 13 residues long. V was clipped by 5 bases and J by 4 bases, with 11 bases between them. Germline V CDR1 and CDR2: SGHNT, YENEEA. This CDR3 reads CASSPRAGTEAFF. Written as DNA, the CDR3 is TGTGCCAGCAGCCCCAGGGCCGGCACTGAAGCTTTCTTT.

The chain recombines TRBV5-8 with TRBJ1-2; D is undetermined. The V and J ends lost 0 bases and 0 bases respectively, with 9 bases between them. The CDR3 totals 15 residues. Germline CDR1 reads SGHTS; CDR2 reads YDEGEE. CDR3 protein: CASSLGPRANYGYTF. DNA of the CDR3: TGTGCCAGCAGCTTGGGTCCCAGAGCTAACTATGGCTACACCTTC.

V usage is TRBV5-5 and J usage is TRBJ2-3, with unresolved D. Per germline, CDR1 SGHKS and CDR2 YYEKEE (reference sequence). V was pared by 0 bases and J by 0 bases, with 14 bases between. The CDR3 consists of 17 residues. The CDR3 loop reads CASSLGWGLASTDTQYF. In nucleotides, the CDR3 is TGTGCCAGCAGCTTGGGATGGGGATTGGCGAGCACAGATACGCAGTATTTT.

This clone appeared once. The J gene is TRBJ1-2, the V gene TRBV12-3 or TRBV12-4; D call uncertain. V lost 1 base, J lost 2 bases, and 5 bases lay in between. The CDR3 runs to 13 residues. CDR3 in amino acids: CASSLVQNYGYTF. CDR3 DNA: TGTGCCAGCAGTTTAGTACAGAACTATGGCTACACCTTC.

The chain employs TRBV9 and TRBJ1-2; D remains unclear. Between the trimmed V and J ends, which lost 0 bases and 6 bases, there was a span of 12 bases. The CDR3 extends over 14 amino acids. Germline loops: CDR1 SGDLS, CDR2 YYNGEE. CDR3 sequence (DNA): TGTGCCAGCAGCGTAGGCTGGCGGGGAAATGGCTACACCTTC. This gives the protein CASSVGWRGNGYTF.

There are a few counts of this clone. J is TRBJ1-5 and V is TRBV15; 8 nucleotides align to TRBD1. The CDR3 loop spans 14 amino acids. Trimming at V came to 5 bases and at J to 3 bases, leaving 3 bases not matched to a gene. Germline assignment: CDR1 LNHNV and CDR2 YYDKDF (reference sequence). This CDR3 is CATSEDRDNQPQHF. The DNA of the CDR3 is TGTGCCACCAGCGAGGACAGGGACAATCAGCCCCAGCATTTT. The complete variable domain, with remaining parts taken from reference TRBV15 and TRBJ1-5, reads DAMVIQNPRYQVTQFGKPVTLSCSQTLNHNVMYWYQQKSSQAPKLLFHYYDKDFNNEADTPDNFQSRRPNTSFCFLDIRSPGLGDTAMYLCATSEDRDNQPQHFGDGTRLSIL.

V usage is TRBV12-3 or TRBV12-4 and J usage is TRBJ1-1, with TRBD1 as a possible D gene (6 bases). Trimming left V 4 bases short and J 8 bases short, with 11 bases between. This CDR3 spans 12 amino acids. This CDR3 reads CASSSQGIEAFF. Here the CDR3 DNA reads TGTGCCAGCAGTTCTCAGGGGATCGAAGCTTTCTTT.

The chain carries TRBV12-5 and TRBJ2-3; 8 bases are shared with TRBD1. Trimming removed 5 bases from V and 2 bases from J; junction bases left unmatched: 6. Germline CDR1 is LGHNT and CDR2 is FRNRAP. The length of the CDR3 is 15 residues. CDR3 DNA sequence: TGTGCTAGTGGTCCAGGGACAGGTCTCACAGATACGCAGTATTTT. This encodes CASGPGTGLTDTQYF.

The chain joins TRBV18 to TRBJ2-2; no clear D gene. V lost 6 bases, J lost 7 bases, and 9 bases lay in between. Germline V lookup: CDR1 KGHSH, CDR2 LQKENI. The CDR3 is 12 residues long. The CDR3 sequence is CASSWIGGELFF. The CDR3, as DNA: TGTGCCAGCTCCTGGATAGGCGGGGAGCTGTTTTTT.

V usage is TRBV6-2 or TRBV6-3 and J usage is TRBJ1-2; D is unclear. Germline loops: CDR1 MNHEY, CDR2 SVGEGT. The CDR3 loop spans 11 amino acids. Between the trimmed V and J ends, which lost 5 bases and 5 bases, there was a span of 6 bases. The CDR3 loop is CASSPGYGYTF. CDR3 sequence (DNA): TGTGCCAGCAGTCCCGGGTATGGCTACACCTTC.

This CDR3 reads CASSFRRGLGEQYV. The CDR3 region has the DNA TGTGCCAGCAGCTTTAGACGAGGACTTGGGGAGCAGTACGTC. This sequence joins TRBV13 and TRBJ2-7; perhaps TRBD2 as D (5 bases). V gave up 3 bases and J gave up 7 bases, with 16 bases separating them. This CDR3 is 14 amino acids long. Germline V lookup: CDR1 PRHDT, CDR2 FYEKMQ (reference sequence).

The chain has TRBV19 and TRBJ1-6; TRBD1 agrees at 9 bases. The CDR3 sequence is 15 residues long. V lost 7 bases and J lost 9; bases outside the gene matches: 10. Per the germline V gene, CDR1 is LNHDA and CDR2 is SQIVND (reference sequence). The CDR3 loop reads CASKRNRGLFSPLHF. The CDR3, as DNA: TGTGCCAGTAAGAGGAACAGGGGGCTATTTTCACCCCTCCACTTT.

The V and J genes are TRBV27 and TRBJ1-1; the D is unclear. Germline V gene lookup returns CDR1 MNHEY and CDR2 SMNVEV (reference sequence). The CDR3 has 16 residues. V gave up 0 bases and J gave up 3 bases, with 14 bases separating them. CDR3 bases: TGTGCCAGCAGTTTATCGTGGAGGGTTGGGTACACTGAAGCTTTCTTT. This gives the protein CASSLSWRVGYTEAFF.

The chain joins TRBV3-1 (or the pseudogene TRBV3-2) to TRBJ1-3, with D unresolved. V was trimmed by 3 bases and J by 4 bases, leaving 7 bases between them. Germline CDR1 and CDR2: LGHDT and YNNKEL (reference sequence). The CDR3 extends over 13 amino acids. CDR3 loop: CASSQTKGNTIYF. The CDR3 bases are TGTGCCAGCAGCCAGACAAAAGGAAACACCATATATTTT.

The chain recombines TRBV7-9 with TRBJ1-6; 7 bases map to TRBD1. CDR1 and CDR2 from the germline V gene are SEHNR and FQNEAQ (reference sequence). CDR3 length: 15 amino acids. The V gene end was trimmed by 1 base and the J gene end by 6 bases; junction bases not matched to a gene: 3. This CDR3 is CASSLGDRANSPLHF. The CDR3 DNA follows: TGTGCCAGCAGCTTAGGAGACAGGGCTAATTCACCCCTCCACTTT. Full variable domain (remainder filled in from reference TRBV7-9 and TRBJ1-6): DTGVSQNPRHKITKRGQNVTFRCDPISEHNRLYWYRQTLGQGPEFLTYFQNEAQLEKSRLLSDRFSAERPKGSFSTLEIQRTEQGDSAMYLCASSLGDRANSPLHFGNGTRLTVT.

J is TRBJ1-2 and V is TRBV2; TRBD1 matches at 11 bases. This CDR3 contains 13 residues. After removal of 4 bases from V and 7 bases from J, the junction contained 2 bases not matched to a gene. Germline values: CDR1 SNHLY, CDR2 FYNNEI. The DNA of the CDR3 is TGTGCCAGCAGTGGGACAGGGGGCTCTGGCTACACCTTC. This codes for CASSGTGGSGYTF.

J is TRBJ1-4 and V is TRBV6-2 or TRBV6-3, with unresolved D. The germline CDR1 and CDR2 sequences are MNHEY and SVGEGT. The germline V and J ends were trimmed by 3 bases and 7 bases, with 9 bases remaining between them. The CDR3 runs 13 residues. CDR3 in DNA: TGTGCCAGCAGTTATTCAACGTTTGAAAAACTGTTTTTT. This encodes CASSYSTFEKLFF.